The present entry profiles one T cell receptor beta chain with its context. The sample belongs to a study of OX40 agonist ivuxolimab in advanced cancers. Overall study context: Averaging roughly 60 years in age, with a range of about 20 to 90, the cohort was around 83% male.

The assay was immunoSEQ multiplex PCR, and TCRdb's table has in-frame clones only and misses some. The profile shows 75,000 to 85,000 clones, around 87% of them singletons. CDR3 length: 14 residues. Trimming stripped 6 bases from V and 7 bases from J, with 16 bases between. Germline V gene data show CDR1 as SGHNT and CDR2 as YENEEA. The material was CD4+ or CD8+ T cells sorted from blood, obtained in a trial of the OX40 agonist ivuxolimab. The chain employs TRBV11-3 and TRBJ2-1; D is uncertain. The receptor comes from an adult with an advanced solid tumor such as melanoma, head and neck, liver or kidney cancer. The CDR3 bases are TGTGCCAGCAGTCTATTCCTGTATGAGAATGAGCAGTTCTTC. Translating gives CASSLFLYENEQFF.